One and the same sample provided the 30 T cell receptor beta chains below, sequenced in a study of blood T cell repertoires in COVID-19. Repertoires were generated with immunoSEQ multiplex PCR, while TCRdb's copy carries only in-frame clones and drops some. The table shows 200,000 to 250,000 clones, with under 85% occurring only once. The source material was peripheral blood. The receptor set was obtained from a woman at least 80 years old with COVID-19, enrolled during active disease.

CDR3 DNA sequence: TGTGCCACCAGCACAGGACAGGGGCTCTACAATGAGCAGTTCTTC. Translation gives CATSTGQGLYNEQFF. The rearrangement joins TRBV24-1 to TRBJ2-1, with TRBD1 identical over 9 bases. In germline, CDR1 is KGHDR, CDR2 SFDVKD. Trimming cost V 7 bases and J 3 bases; bases outside gene matches: 6. The CDR3 contains 15 residues.

Only one count was recorded for this clone. This chain joins TRBV2 and TRBJ1-5; the D gene is possibly TRBD1 (5 bases). Trimming pared 7 bases from V and 5 bases from J, leaving 12 bases between. The CDR3 sequence is 13 residues long. Germline V gene data show CDR1 as SNHLY and CDR2 as FYNNEI. CDR3 sequence: CASTREGDQPQHF. Here the CDR3 DNA reads TGTGCCAGCACTAGAGAAGGGGATCAGCCCCAGCATTTT.

J is TRBJ2-7 and V is TRBV27; tentatively, D is TRBD2 (6 bases). Germline lookup yields CDR1 MNHEY and CDR2 SMNVEV (reference sequence). This CDR3 spans 15 amino acids. V was trimmed by 7 bases and J by 2 bases, leaving 18 bases between them. This chain's CDR3 is CASKTRGVNTYEQYF. The CDR3, as DNA: TGTGCCAGCAAAACACGCGGGGTCAACACCTACGAGCAGTACTTC.

The chain carries TRBV28 and TRBJ1-1; D uncertain. Trimming took 3 bases from V and 1 from J, leaving 6 bases between them. The CDR3 extends over 13 amino acids. From germline, CDR1 is MDHEN and CDR2 SYDVKM. This chain's CDR3 is CASSFQQNTEAFF. The CDR3 region has the DNA TGTGCCAGCAGTTTCCAACAGAACACTGAAGCTTTCTTT. Full variable domain (outside the CDR3, taken from reference TRBV28 and TRBJ1-1): DVKVTQSSRYLVKRTGEKVFLECVQDMDHENMFWYRQDPGLGLRLIYFSYDVKMKEKGDIPEGYSVSREKKERFSLILESASTNQTSMYLCASSFQQNTEAFFGQGTRLTVV.

The chain uses TRBV3-1 (or the pseudogene TRBV3-2) and TRBJ2-5, with D unresolved. The CDR3 is made up of 15 amino acids. Trimming stripped 1 base from V and 5 bases from J, with 14 bases between. Germline V lookup: CDR1 LGHDT, CDR2 YNNKEL (reference sequence). The CDR3 sequence: CASSQVAPPRETQYF. DNA for the CDR3: TGTGCCAGCAGCCAAGTAGCCCCTCCAAGGGAGACCCAGTACTTC.

This clone is a singleton in its sample. J is TRBJ1-3 and V is TRBV19, with D possibly TRBD1 on 6 matching bases. From germline, CDR1 is LNHDA and CDR2 SQIVND (reference sequence). This CDR3 is 15 amino acids long. Trimming removed 7 bases from V and 9 bases from J, with 22 bases in between. The CDR3 DNA reads as TGTGCCAGTACTCCAACCGACAGGACTGGAGTCACCATATATTTT. Protein sequence: CASTPTDRTGVTIYF.

The V and J genes are TRBV2 and TRBJ2-7, with 7 nucleotides matching TRBD2. Germline V lookup: CDR1 SNHLY, CDR2 FYNNEI. This CDR3 has 13 amino acids. With V trimmed by 10 bases and J by 3 bases, 9 bases remained unmatched. The CDR3 sequence is CATTGGLNYEQYF. The CDR3, as DNA: TGTGCCACCACGGGGGGACTAAACTACGAGCAGTACTTC.

DNA of the CDR3: TGTGCCAGCAGCGTAGGTGAGACTAGCGGGAGTGAGTACGAGCAGTACTTC. Its protein is CASSVGETSGSEYEQYF. V usage is TRBV9 and J usage is TRBJ2-7; 12 positions match TRBD2. The CDR3 runs 17 residues. Germline values: CDR1 SGDLS, CDR2 YYNGEE. With 0 bases clipped from V and 4 bases from J, the junction kept 8 bases outside the gene matches.

CDR3 sequence reads: CASSSRGGDTEAFF. The DNA for the CDR3 is TGTGCCAGCAGCTCGAGGGGAGGAGACACTGAAGCTTTCTTT. The J gene is TRBJ1-1, the V gene TRBV7-9, with TRBD1 as a possible D gene (5 bases). This CDR3 has 14 residues. Between the trimmed V and J ends, which lost 4 bases and 3 bases, there was a span of 12 bases. Germline V CDR1 and CDR2: SEHNR, FQNEAQ (reference sequence).

The V call is TRBV10-1, the J call TRBJ1-6; D is perhaps TRBD1 (5 bases). Trimming shortened V by 7 bases and J by 14 bases, and 27 bases separated the two germline ends. Germline V CDR1 and CDR2: WNHNN, SYGVQD (reference sequence). The CDR3 length is 16 residues. CDR3 in amino acids: CASTVRGFNSGGALHF. CDR3 coding DNA: TGCGCCAGCACCGTGAGGGGTTTCAATTCTGGAGGGGCCCTCCACTTT.

The chain is built from TRBV19 and TRBJ1-5; 9 bases are shared with TRBD1. Germline assignment: CDR1 LNHDA and CDR2 SQIVND (reference sequence). V shed 3 bases and J 4 bases; nucleotides not matched to a gene: 7. This CDR3 is 16 amino acids long. Written as DNA, the CDR3 is TGTGCCAGTAGTATTGAAACAGGGGGCCCAAATCAGCCCCAGCATTTT. As protein: CASSIETGGPNQPQHF. The complete variable domain, with remaining parts taken from reference TRBV19 and TRBJ1-5, reads DGGITQSPKYLFRKEGQNVTLSCEQNLNHDAMYWYRQDPGQGLRLIYYSQIVNDFQKGDIAEGYSVSREKKESFPLTVTSAQKNPTAFYLCASSIETGGPNQPQHFGDGTRLSIL.

This clone was found a few times. CDR3: CASGYLQGNSPLHF. In DNA form, the CDR3 reads TGTGCCAGCGGCTACCTTCAGGGGAATTCACCCCTCCACTTT. This chain joins TRBV6-5 and TRBJ1-6, with D possibly TRBD1 on 6 matching bases. The CDR3 totals 14 residues. Germline assignment: CDR1 MNHEY and CDR2 SVGAGI. V lost 8 bases and J 7 bases, leaving 15 bases between the germline ends.

The chain carries TRBV6-5 and TRBJ1-2; 9 nucleotides align to TRBD1. With 2 bases clipped from V and 6 bases from J, the junction kept 10 bases outside the gene matches. The CDR3 consists of 16 residues. CDR1 is MNHEY, CDR2 SVGAGI, per germline. Here the CDR3 DNA reads TGTGCCAGCAGTTACACGCCGCCGGGACAGGGTCATGGCTACACCTTC. Protein: CASSYTPPGQGHGYTF.

This chain uses TRBV5-1 with TRBJ2-1, with D maybe TRBD2 (5 bases). The CDR3 has 14 residues. The germline CDR1 and CDR2 sequences are SGHRS and YFSETQ. With 0 bases removed from V and 6 bases from J, the gap between germline ends came to 10 bases. CDR3 coding DNA: TGCGCCAGCAGCTTGGGAGGGCCGGTCAATGAGCAGTTCTTC. This encodes CASSLGGPVNEQFF.

The V call is TRBV25-1, the J call TRBJ1-2, with a possible D match to TRBD1 (6 bases). CDR3 length equals 15 residues. Trimming left V 0 bases short and J 4 bases short, with 12 bases between. The V gene's germline CDR1 is MGHDK and CDR2 SYGVNS. CDR3 DNA sequence: TGTGCCAGCAGTGAATATCAGGGGCAAGGCTATGGCTACACCTTC. The encoded protein is CASSEYQGQGYGYTF.

The V gene is TRBV7-2, the J gene TRBJ1-5; D is undetermined. Germline assignment: CDR1 SGHTA and CDR2 FQGNSA. Trimming left V 0 bases short and J 0 bases short, with 3 bases between. The CDR3 is 14 amino acids. This CDR3 is CASSLAGSNQPQHF. CDR3 nucleotides: TGTGCCAGCAGCTTAGCCGGTAGCAATCAGCCCCAGCATTTT.

The V gene is TRBV15, the J gene TRBJ1-5; D ambiguous. The V end was cut by 0 bases, the J end by 8 bases, with 8 bases between. CDR3 length: 13 amino acids. Germline CDR1 reads LNHNV; CDR2 reads YYDKDF (reference sequence). CDR3 bases: TGTGCCACCAGCAGAGAGGGTCGGGAGCCCCAGCATTTT. Translation gives CATSREGREPQHF. Combining the CDR3 with reference TRBV15 and TRBJ1-5 gives the whole variable domain DAMVIQNPRYQVTQFGKPVTLSCSQTLNHNVMYWYQQKSSQAPKLLFHYYDKDFNNEADTPDNFQSRRPNTSFCFLDIRSPGLGDTAMYLCATSREGREPQHFGDGTRLSIL.

As regards this clone: One end of the junction is discordant with germline, which a read error may explain. The genes are TRBV19 and TRBJ2-5; TRBD1 might be the D (6 bases). The CDR3 extends over 15 amino acids. Germline V gives CDR1 LNHDA, CDR2 SQIVND (reference sequence). The DNA of the CDR3 is TGTGCCAGTAGTATAGCACGGACAGCCCAAAAGACCCAGTACTTC. Translating gives CASSIARTAQKTQYF.

This clone appeared once. This chain joins TRBV6-6 and TRBJ1-1; maybe TRBD1 (6 bases). The CDR3 totals 14 residues. The germline V and J ends were trimmed by 6 bases and 4 bases, with 15 bases remaining between them. The germline CDR1 and CDR2 sequences are MNHNY and SVGAGI (reference sequence). CDR3 DNA: TGTGCCAGCAGGGGACACCAAGGGACCACTGAAGCTTTCTTT. Its protein product is CASRGHQGTTEAFF.

The chain joins TRBV10-2 to TRBJ1-2, with TRBD1 identical over 9 bases. The CDR3 totals 15 residues. CDR1 and CDR2 (germline): WSHSY, SAAADI. The J segment lost 2 bases and the V segment lost 6 bases, leaving 7 bases of the junction unmatched. CDR3 DNA sequence: TGCGCCAGCAGCCAAAGACAGGGGGGCAACTATGGCTACACCTTC. It yields the protein CASSQRQGGNYGYTF.

The chain links TRBV7-9 to TRBJ2-1; D remains ambiguous. Germline V lookup: CDR1 SEHNR, CDR2 FQNEAQ (reference sequence). The CDR3 is 11 residues long. Trimming shortened V by 5 bases and J by 7 bases, and 6 bases separated the two germline ends. This chain's CDR3 is CASSPTNEQFF. Written as DNA, the CDR3 is TGTGCCAGCAGCCCGACTAATGAGCAGTTCTTC. Combining the CDR3 with reference TRBV7-9 and TRBJ2-1 gives the whole variable domain DTGVSQNPRHKITKRGQNVTFRCDPISEHNRLYWYRQTLGQGPEFLTYFQNEAQLEKSRLLSDRFSAERPKGSFSTLEIQRTEQGDSAMYLCASSPTNEQFFGPGTRLTVL.

J is TRBJ2-3 and V is TRBV18; TRBD2 agrees at 11 bases. With 4 bases clipped from V and 2 bases from J, the junction kept 8 bases outside the gene matches. This CDR3 has 17 residues. Germline V gives CDR1 KGHSH, CDR2 LQKENI. CDR3 nucleotides: TGTGCCAGCTCACGCCTCACTAGCGGGGGAAACACAGATACGCAGTATTTT. Residues: CASSRLTSGGNTDTQYF.

The gene calls are TRBV20-1 and TRBJ2-1, with 7 bases identical to TRBD2. In germline, CDR1 is DFQATT, CDR2 SNEGSKA (reference sequence). There are 11 residues in the CDR3. Trimming took 3 bases from V and 16 from J; bases not matched to a gene: 9. The CDR3 coding sequence is TGCAGTGCTAGCCTCGGACTAGGCGATTTCTTC. Translation gives CSASLGLGDFF.

This clone was detected many times. The V gene is TRBV6-5, the J gene TRBJ1-2; D remains unclear. CDR1 is MNHEY and CDR2 is SVGAGI in the germline V gene. The CDR3 extends over 14 amino acids. Trimming pared 6 bases from V and 4 bases from J, leaving 15 bases between. CDR3 residues: CASRPMPVGYGYTF. CDR3 sequence (DNA): TGTGCCAGCAGACCCATGCCCGTCGGCTATGGCTACACCTTC.

The chain combines TRBV6-1 with TRBJ1-2, with D tentatively TRBD1 (5 bases). The CDR3 is made up of 13 amino acids. Deletions cut 1 base from V and 10 bases from J, with 13 bases between. Germline-derived CDR1 and CDR2 are MNHNS and SASEGT. Here the CDR3 DNA reads TGTGCCAGCAGTGAAGACAGGCGGGGGGACTACACCTTC. The encoded protein is CASSEDRRGDYTF.

The rearrangement uses TRBV27 and TRBJ2-1; D perhaps matches TRBD1 (6 bases). This CDR3 is 14 amino acids long. CDR1 MNHEY and CDR2 SMNVEV come from the germline V gene (reference sequence). V gave up 6 bases and J gave up 8 bases, with 17 bases separating them. The CDR3 DNA follows: TGTGCCAGCAGCCGCTTACAGGGCGCCGATGAGCAGTTCTTC. This sequence encodes CASSRLQGADEQFF.

V usage is TRBV15 and J usage is TRBJ2-7, with 9 nucleotides matching TRBD2. After removal of 5 bases from V and 0 bases from J, the junction contained 5 bases not matched to a gene. The CDR3 contains 15 residues. CDR1 is LNHNV, CDR2 YYDKDF, per germline (reference sequence). This CDR3 is CATSGPTSGSYEQYF. The DNA for the CDR3 is TGTGCCACCAGCGGACCGACTAGCGGCTCCTACGAGCAGTACTTC.

The rearrangement uses TRBV12-5 and TRBJ1-1; D gene ambiguous. CDR1 is LGHNT, CDR2 FRNRAP, per germline. Trimming took 1 base from V and 3 from J, leaving 12 bases between them. The CDR3 is made up of 15 amino acids. The CDR3 sequence: CASGLGVQGDTEAFF. The DNA for the CDR3 is TGTGCTAGTGGTTTGGGGGTCCAAGGAGACACTGAAGCTTTCTTT.

The rearrangement uses TRBV29-1 and TRBJ1-3; D is undetermined. The germline gives CDR1 SQVTM, CDR2 ANQGSEA. CDR3 length: 13 residues. V lost 5 bases and J 2 bases, leaving 10 bases between the germline ends. DNA for the CDR3: TGCAGCGTTCCGGGTACCGCTGGAAACACCATATATTTT. It encodes CSVPGTAGNTIYF.

The chain links TRBV21-1 to TRBJ2-3; no DNA check was done on the table's D call, TRBD2. TRBV21-1 is a listed pseudogene. This CDR3 contains 17 residues. CDR3 region: CASSRAPTSPDTDTQYF. For the CDR3, the DNA is TGTGCCAGCAGCAGAGCCCCAACTAGCCCGGACACAGATACGCAGTATTTT.